A selection of T cell receptor beta chains follows, all from one sample in a study of T cells in Graves' hyperthyroidism and ophthalmopathy. TCRdb reprocessed the multiplex PCR reads with MiXCR, giving one entry per CDR3 protein. The table shows approximately 620,000 distinct CDR3 sequences, with more than 15% occurring only once. Specimen: blood. These receptors were taken from a woman in her thirties or forties with Graves' ophthalmopathy. The CDR3 runs from the conserved cysteine through the conserved F or W. The order of the fields is D gene, J gene, V gene, CDR3 protein. A D gene is named only where the DNA matches it firmly.

. | TRBJ2-3 | TRBV5-1 | CASSLAGDLETDTQYF
TRBD1 | TRBJ2-2 | TRBV5-1 | CASSRGTGGLGELFF
TRBD1 | TRBJ1-5 | TRBV12-3/TRBV12-4 | CASSGALGTGNQPQHF
. | TRBJ2-5 | TRBV5-1 | CASSLGRSQETQYF
TRBD1 | TRBJ1-2 | TRBV6-1 | CASSTWTGDGGYTF
. | TRBJ1-6 | TRBV6-1 | CASRTGDSYNSPLHF
. | TRBJ2-2 | TRBV7-2 | CASRILGLYTGELFF
TRBD2 | TRBJ2-1 | TRBV6-1 | CASSGASGNNEQFF
. | TRBJ2-7 | TRBV6-5 | CASSHLGQGDSYEQYF
TRBD1 | TRBJ1-5 | TRBV30 | CAWRGQGSSNQPQHF
. | TRBJ1-5 | TRBV20-1 | CSARSVSSNQPQHF
TRBD1 | TRBJ2-1 | TRBV29-1 | CSVGTGHNEQFF
. | TRBJ2-4 | TRBV28 | CASSPTTELAKNIQYF
. | TRBJ2-1 | TRBV20-1 | CSARDVGEQFF
. | TRBJ2-5 | TRBV20-1 | CSARPQGRETQYF
. | TRBJ2-7 | TRBV28 | CASSFIRATASYEQYF
. | TRBJ2-1 | TRBV2 | CASSEGGGQTASYNEQFF
. | TRBJ1-3 | TRBV2 | CASSVARRTGNTIYF
TRBD1 | TRBJ1-2 | TRBV12-3/TRBV12-4 | CASSSPGTGIYGYTF
. | TRBJ2-1 | TRBV5-1 | CASSLVVNNEQFF
TRBD1 | TRBJ2-1 | TRBV28 | CASRGDRGRGQSRYNEQFF
TRBD1 | TRBJ2-7 | TRBV27 | CASSSPGGIYEQYF
. | TRBJ2-5 | TRBV29-1 | CSVQVLGETQYF
. | TRBJ1-2 | TRBV20-1 | CSARLGGYGYTF
TRBD1 | TRBJ2-1 | TRBV24-1 | CATSESDRRLDEQFF
. | TRBJ2-1 | TRBV28 | CASSSRDRQFF
. | TRBJ2-3 | TRBV4-1 | CASSHRLDTQYF
. | TRBJ2-7 | TRBV28 | CASSLSIGFNGGHEQYF
. | TRBJ1-3 | TRBV5-1 | CASSLTSTTGSGNTIYF
TRBD1 | TRBJ1-6 | TRBV11-1 | CASSPERTGLYSPLHF
TRBD1 | TRBJ2-7 | TRBV4-2 | CASSQDRDREGEQYF
TRBD1 | TRBJ1-1 | TRBV20-1 | CSARMTGAMNTEAFF
TRBD1 | TRBJ2-7 | TRBV10-3 | CAISQTGGTYEQYF
TRBD1 | TRBJ1-1 | TRBV27 | CASRVRDRVSEAFF
. | TRBJ2-2 | TRBV28 | CASSFTGTGELFF
. | TRBJ2-5 | TRBV11-2 | CASSSGVGAGQETQYF
. | TRBJ1-2 | TRBV30 | CAWSPPGVGGYTF
TRBD2 | TRBJ2-7 | TRBV20-1 | CSARGSGTSGKRVAYEQYF
TRBD2 | TRBJ2-1 | TRBV2 | CASRAGGNEQFF
. | TRBJ2-1 | TRBV7-9 | CASSLIASWSEQFF
. | TRBJ2-1 | TRBV6-1 | CASPDGGSSYNEQFF
TRBD2 | TRBJ2-7 | TRBV28 | CASSFLAGVYEQYF
TRBD1 | TRBJ2-1 | TRBV5-1 | CASSGPGQDHNEQFF
. | TRBJ2-7 | TRBV14 | CASSQQQAYEQYF
TRBD1 | TRBJ1-4 | TRBV5-1 | CASSLDTGEGKLFF
. | TRBJ2-2 | TRBV19 | CASSMIAANTGELFF
. | TRBJ2-3 | TRBV3-1 | CASSPWGGTADTQYF
. | TRBJ1-5 | TRBV6-5 | CASSWPGEEASNQPQHF
TRBD2 | TRBJ2-1 | TRBV20-1 | CSAISGTSALIEQFF
. | TRBJ2-1 | TRBV11-2 | CASSLVGGSGNEQFF
TRBD1 | TRBJ2-1 | TRBV5-1 | CASRRDREYNEQFF
. | TRBJ1-6 | TRBV30 | CAGSDRLNSPLHF
. | TRBJ2-3 | TRBV11-3 | CARTGRYTDTQYF
. | TRBJ1-5 | TRBV30 | CAWSWDSNQPQHF
. | TRBJ2-2 | TRBV6-1 | CASSALGTTGELFF